These T cell receptor beta chains were read from a single sample in a study of graft-versus-host responses after intestinal transplantation. These TCRs are of unknown antigen specificity. Assay used: immunoSEQ multiplex PCR; TCRdb lists only in-frame clones, some missing. This table has approximately 130,000 clones, more than 90% appearing once. Source: unstimulated CD4+ T cells sorted from spleen or lymph node cells, taken before intestinal transplant. The receptor set was obtained from a human donor who received an intestinal transplant. The CDR3 runs from the conserved cysteine through the conserved F or W. The D gene is left open where the match is weak. For some rows the clone size is stated as once, few or many, or as a class when expanded; others skip it.

TRBJ2-7,TRBV5-1,NA,TRBD1,CASGPGTGPYEQYF,TGCGCCAGCGGACCCGGGACAGGCCCCTACGAGCAGTACTTC
TRBJ1-1,TRBV9,NA,NA,CASSVAAGPTEAFF,TGTGCCAGCAGCGTAGCGGCAGGGCCCACTGAAGCTTTCTTT
TRBJ2-7,TRBV6-5,NA,TRBD1,CASRSPGQGFYEQYF,TGTGCCAGCAGATCCCCGGGACAGGGGTTTTACGAGCAGTACTTC
TRBJ1-2,TRBV6-5,NA,NA,CASSGRGSVNYGYTF,TGTGCCAGCAGTGGCCGGGGTTCGGTAAACTATGGCTACACCTTC
TRBJ1-4,TRBV7-9,NA,NA,CASSLEWGEKLFF,TGTGCCAGCAGCTTAGAATGGGGAGAAAAACTGTTTTTT
TRBJ2-3,TRBV7-9,once,TRBD2,CASSSPRGGLTDTQYF,TGTGCCAGCAGCTCCCCGCGGGGGGGCCTGACAGATACGCAGTATTTT
TRBJ1-5,TRBV11-2,NA,TRBD1,CASSSSPGTGNQPQHF,TGTGCCAGCAGCTCATCCCCCGGGACAGGCAATCAGCCCCAGCATTTT
TRBJ1-3,TRBV9,NA,NA,CASSAEALFVSTGNTIYF,TGTGCCAGCAGCGCCGAGGCTCTTTTTGTGTCAACTGGGAACACCATATATTTT
TRBJ2-3,TRBV5-1,NA,NA,CASKVGYTRNTQYF,TGCGCCAGCAAGGTTGGCTACACACGAAATACGCAGTATTTT
TRBJ2-1,TRBV19,NA,TRBD2,CASSSGLAGAAEQFF,TGTGCCAGTAGTTCGGGACTAGCGGGGGCCGCTGAGCAGTTCTTC
TRBJ2-7,TRBV5-1,NA,TRBD1,CASSSLGTGYEQYF,TGCGCCAGCAGCTCCCTAGGGACAGGGTACGAGCAGTACTTC
TRBJ2-7,TRBV27,NA,NA,CASSLSLIGWHEQYF,TGTGCCAGCAGTTTGAGTCTTATTGGGTGGCACGAGCAGTACTTC
TRBJ1-2,TRBV4-2,NA,NA,CASSQDFSKGYGYTF,TGTGCCAGCAGCCAAGACTTTAGTAAGGGGTATGGCTACACCTTC
TRBJ2-1,TRBV9,once,NA,CASSVELGAFYEQFF,TGTGCCAGCAGCGTAGAGCTTGGAGCTTTCTATGAGCAGTTCTTC
TRBJ1-1,TRBV5-1,NA,NA,CASSLDSIKAFF,TGCGCCAGCAGCTTGGACAGTATTAAAGCTTTCTTT
TRBJ1-3,TRBV19,NA,TRBD1,CASRGTGDNPIYF,TGTGCCAGTAGAGGGACAGGAGATAATCCCATATATTTT
TRBJ2-7,TRBV30,NA,NA,CAWEAQNTYEQYF,TGTGCCTGGGAGGCTCAGAACACCTACGAGCAGTACTTC
TRBJ2-2,TRBV5-1,NA,TRBD2,CASGGGWNTGELFF,TGCGCCAGCGGCGGGGGTTGGAACACCGGGGAGCTGTTTTTT
TRBJ1-2,TRBV4-2,NA,TRBD1,CASSPQGQSLYGYTF,TGTGCCAGCAGCCCCCAGGGACAGAGCCTCTATGGCTACACCTTC
TRBJ2-1,TRBV4-1,NA,NA,CASSQVSNEQFF,TGCGCCAGCAGCCAAGTATCCAATGAGCAGTTCTTC
TRBJ2-5,TRBV15,NA,NA,CATSRDLETQYF,TGTGCCACCAGCAGAGATCTGGAGACCCAGTACTTC
TRBJ2-5,TRBV25-1,once,NA,CASSGMGGTQETQYF,TGTGCCAGCAGTGGAATGGGGGGAACGCAAGAGACCCAGTACTTC
TRBJ1-2,TRBV9,NA,NA,CASSVGSSGYTF,TGTGCCAGCAGCGTAGGCAGTAGCGGCTACACCTTC
TRBJ2-7,TRBV23-1,NA,TRBD2,CASSPPGREKDEQYF,TGCGCCAGCAGCCCCCCGGGGAGGGAGAAGGACGAGCAGTACTTC